What follows is one TCR beta chain and its context. Its antigen is not yet known. No much larger clonotype is one base removed from it; base qualities were not supplied. Library prep was done by the immunoSEQ multiplex PCR assay. TCRdb holds this immuneACCESS table with in-frame rearrangements only. Some clones are missing; in checked studies, unresolved V genes explain under half, and the rest has no known cause. Across this sample there are about 100,000 clones, with 80% to 95% seen only once. The top ten clones comprise 1.9% of the sample. This sample is drawn from a study of T cell changes during pregnancy in multiple sclerosis (dated by TCRdb to the late 2010s). Looking at the study overall: The study examined how the T cell repertoire changed over the course of pregnancy in women with multiple sclerosis.

The sequence derives from a female donor with multiple sclerosis, enrolled in a pregnancy study. This specimen was peripheral blood, taken after pregnancy.

This receptor carries the CDR3 CASSSIQGAQHGYTF. The DNA is as follows: TGTGCCAGCAGCTCTATTCAGGGGGCGCAGCATGGCTACACCTTC. This receptor chain uses TRBV11-2 and TRBJ1-2; TRBD1 matches 8 bases in the middle. The germline V gene gives CDR1 as SGHAT and CDR2 as FQNNGV. V lost 4 bases and J lost 6 bases, and the count of bases not matched to a germline gene is 10. Its CDR3 holds 15 amino acids, cysteine through phenylalanine. The retained sequence is limited to the CDR3, 45 bases, with the frame set at the first base. Beyond the CDR3, the reference TRBV11-2 and TRBJ1-2 genes provide the residues; the full variable domain reads: EAGVAQSPRYKIIEKRQSVAFWCNPISGHATLYWYQQILGQGPKLLIQFQNNGVVDDSQLPKDRFSAERLKGVDSTLKIQPAKLEDSAVYLCASSSIQGAQHGYTFGSGTRLTVV.